This passage covers 26 T cell receptor beta chains from one sample sequenced in a study of tumor-infiltrating lymphocytes in localized non-small cell lung cancer. Sequencing was performed with immunoSEQ multiplex PCR; in TCRdb, only in-frame clones are kept and a portion is missing. The table lists under 10,000 clones, roughly 78% of them singletons. Source material: lung tumor tissue. Receptors originate from a human donor with non-small cell lung cancer.

The rearrangement uses TRBV6-6 and TRBJ2-7; D is perhaps TRBD1 (6 bases). CDR3 size: 13 residues. Germline-derived CDR1 and CDR2 are MNHNY and SVGAGI (reference sequence). Trimming stripped 5 bases from V and 2 bases from J, with 10 bases between. The CDR3 is CASSPDRPYEQYF. Here the CDR3 DNA reads TGTGCCAGCAGTCCGGACAGACCCTACGAGCAGTACTTC.

The V and J genes are TRBV4-1 and TRBJ2-2, with 8 bases aligning to TRBD2. Germline assignment: CDR1 MGHRA and CDR2 YSYEKL. Trimming took 0 bases from V and 0 from J; bases not matched to a gene: 6. CDR3 length equals 18 residues. CDR3 amino acids: CASSQEFGGGSNTGELFF. CDR3 sequence (DNA): TGCGCCAGCAGCCAAGAATTCGGCGGGGGGTCGAACACCGGGGAGCTGTTTTTT.

The chain recombines TRBV11-1 with TRBJ2-1; 8 bases agree with TRBD2. With V trimmed by 3 bases and J by 8 bases, 18 bases remained unmatched. From germline, CDR1 is SGHAT and CDR2 FQDESV (reference sequence). The CDR3 extends over 18 amino acids. This chain's CDR3 is CASSFRITGTRPNDEQFF. The CDR3 nucleotides are TGTGCCAGCAGCTTTCGAATTACCGGGACTAGGCCCAACGATGAGCAGTTCTTC.

J is TRBJ1-5 and V is TRBV19; D not certain. CDR1 and CDR2 from the germline V gene are LNHDA and SQIVND (reference sequence). V was pared by 1 base and J by 2 bases, with 9 bases between. The CDR3 loop spans 15 amino acids. The CDR3 reads CASSIGVLGNQPQHF. For the CDR3, the DNA is TGTGCCAGTAGTATAGGGGTCCTTGGCAATCAGCCCCAGCATTTT.

This chain uses TRBV5-1 with TRBJ1-4, with a tentative D call TRBD1 (5 bases). The CDR3 is made up of 14 amino acids. V was shortened by 0 bases and J by 7 bases, with 10 bases between the two germline ends. CDR1 and CDR2 from the germline V gene are SGHRS and YFSETQ. The CDR3: CASSLGGAGEKLFF. The CDR3 nucleotides are TGCGCCAGCAGCTTGGGAGGGGCGGGTGAAAAACTGTTTTTT.

This chain connects TRBV5-1 to TRBJ1-4, with D possibly matching TRBD1 (5 bases). The V end was cut by 2 bases, the J end by 2 bases, with 7 bases between. CDR1 is SGHRS, CDR2 YFSETQ, per germline. The CDR3 covers 14 residues. The CDR3 DNA reads as TGCGCCAGCAGCTTCGACAGTACTAATGAAAAACTGTTTTTT. It yields the protein CASSFDSTNEKLFF.

The gene calls are TRBV11-3 and TRBJ2-1, with a possible D match to TRBD2 (5 bases). The V and J ends lost 5 bases and 9 bases respectively, with 14 bases between them. CDR1 is SGHNT, CDR2 YENEEA, per germline. The length of the CDR3 is 13 residues. The CDR3 region has the DNA TGTGCCAGCAGCCCCGAGGGCCGTGGTGAGCAGTTCTTC. Its protein product is CASSPEGRGEQFF.

This clone was found once. CDR3 coding DNA: TGTGCCAGCAGTGAAAAAAGGACGGGTAACACTGAAGCTTTCTTT. Translated, it gives CASSEKRTGNTEAFF. The rearrangement joins TRBV6-1 to TRBJ1-1; D remains ambiguous. Looked up from germline, CDR1 is MNHNS and CDR2 is SASEGT. The CDR3 length is 15 residues. V lost 2 bases and J lost 2, with 12 bases in between.

The chain couples TRBV7-9 to TRBJ2-7; D is undetermined. Germline V CDR1 and CDR2: SEHNR, FQNEAQ (reference sequence). With 4 bases removed from V and 3 bases from J, the gap between germline ends came to 7 bases. This CDR3 region has 12 residues. In nucleotides, the CDR3 is TGTGCCAGCAGCTCGCCAATCTACGAGCAGTACTTC. It is translated as CASSSPIYEQYF.

This chain links TRBV6-5 with TRBJ1-2, with 7 bases aligning to TRBD1. This CDR3 is built from 15 residues. V lost 5 bases and J lost 4; bases outside the gene matches: 10. Per germline, CDR1 MNHEY and CDR2 SVGAGI. CDR3 DNA: TGTGCCAGCAGTCACCGACAGGGTTTCGGCTATGGCTACACCTTC. Protein sequence: CASSHRQGFGYGYTF.

This rearrangement joins TRBV5-6 to TRBJ2-2; 10 positions agree with TRBD1. The CDR3 runs 16 residues. Trimming at V came to 3 bases and at J to 0 bases, leaving 2 bases not matched to a gene. Germline V CDR1 and CDR2: SGHDT, YYEEEE. The CDR3 loop reads CASSWGQGSNTGELFF. The CDR3 region has the DNA TGTGCCAGCAGCTGGGGACAGGGGTCGAACACCGGGGAGCTGTTTTTT.

This clone is deemed medium-sized. The chain recombines TRBV6-6 with TRBJ2-5; no firm D call. This CDR3 contains 11 residues. Germline CDR1 MNHNY, CDR2 SVGAGI (reference sequence). The V end was cut by 10 bases, the J end by 6 bases, with 12 bases between. CDR3 DNA sequence: TGTGCCACCTCATTCATACAGACCCAGTACTTC. The encoded protein is CATSFIQTQYF.

The chain recombines TRBV14 with TRBJ1-6, with TRBD1 as a possible D gene (5 bases). Germline CDR1 reads SGHDN; CDR2 reads FVKESK. The germline V and J ends were trimmed by 1 base and 6 bases, with 10 bases remaining between them. The CDR3 totals 15 residues. The CDR3 nucleotides are TGTGCCAGCAGCCAAGGGTGGGGCTTTAATTCACCCCTCCACTTT. Translating it yields CASSQGWGFNSPLHF.

Written as DNA, the CDR3 is TGTGCCAGCAGTTACCGACTAGCGCCTAGCACAGATACGCAGTATTTT. Its protein product is CASSYRLAPSTDTQYF. The chain employs TRBV6-5 and TRBJ2-3, with TRBD2 matching over 8 bases. The CDR3 runs to 16 residues. J lost 0 bases, V lost 2 bases, and 4 bases had no gene match. CDR1 and CDR2 from the germline V gene are MNHEY and SVGAGI.

The rearrangement links TRBV11-2 to TRBJ2-1; no definite D call. The V and J ends lost 2 bases and 5 bases respectively, with 7 bases between them. The CDR3 covers 13 residues. The V gene's germline CDR1 is SGHAT and CDR2 FQNNGV. CDR3 sequence: CASSLSRNNEQFF. The CDR3 nucleotides are TGTGCCAGCAGCTTAAGTCGGAACAATGAGCAGTTCTTC.

This chain uses TRBV4-2 with TRBJ2-1, with 8 bases aligning to TRBD2. The V gene's germline CDR1 is LGHNA and CDR2 YNFKEQ. CDR3 length equals 15 residues. V trimming: 4 bases; J trimming: 5 bases; junction bases outside the gene matches: 7. The CDR3 DNA sequence: TGTGCCAGCAGCCTGACTCCGGGGGGGAACAATGAGCAGTTCTTC. Translation gives CASSLTPGGNNEQFF.

The chain is built from TRBV7-6 and TRBJ2-5, with unresolved D. Trimming stripped 7 bases from V and 5 bases from J, with 5 bases between. The CDR3 spans 10 residues. The germline V gene has CDR1 SGHVS and CDR2 FNYEAQ. Here the CDR3 reads CASIGETQYF. The CDR3 nucleotides are TGTGCCAGCATCGGCGAGACCCAGTACTTC.

The V and J genes are TRBV29-1 and TRBJ1-2; a possible D gene is TRBD1 (5 bases). From germline, CDR1 is SQVTM and CDR2 ANQGSEA. This CDR3 comprises 13 residues. V was trimmed by 7 bases and J by 1 base, leaving 13 bases between them. DNA for the CDR3: TGCAGCGCTGGCAGGGAGGGTAACTATGGCTACACCTTC. It specifies CSAGREGNYGYTF.

CDR3 sequence (DNA): TGTGCCAGCAGCTTAAGGCTAGCGGGCTCCTACGAGCAGTACTTC. Protein sequence: CASSLRLAGSYEQYF. The V and J genes are TRBV7-2 and TRBJ2-7; 8 nucleotides line up with TRBD2. The V and J ends lost 2 bases and 0 bases, in that order; junction bases with no gene match: 3. Per the germline V gene, CDR1 is SGHTA and CDR2 is FQGNSA. There are 15 residues in the CDR3.

This rearrangement joins TRBV5-1 to TRBJ1-2, with 11 bases aligning to TRBD1. The CDR3 is 14 residues long. Germline CDR1 reads SGHRS; CDR2 reads YFSETQ. The V gene end was trimmed by 4 bases and the J gene end by 7 bases; junction bases not matched to a gene: 6. The CDR3 region is CASSTGTGGSGYTF. The CDR3 nucleotides are TGCGCCAGCAGCACCGGGACAGGGGGAAGTGGCTACACCTTC. The complete variable domain, with remaining parts taken from reference TRBV5-1 and TRBJ1-2, reads KAGVTQTPRYLIKTRGQQVTLSCSPISGHRSVSWYQQTPGQGLQFLFEYFSETQRNKGNFPGRFSGRQFSNSRSEMNVSTLELGDSALYLCASSTGTGGSGYTFGSGTRLTVV.

This chain uses TRBV18 with TRBJ1-1, with D perhaps matching TRBD1 (5 bases). The CDR3 contains 14 residues. Looked up from germline, CDR1 is KGHSH and CDR2 is LQKENI. The V gene lost 4 bases and the J gene lost 6 bases, with 15 bases spanning the gap. CDR3 region: CASSLRQTSPEAFF. The CDR3 coding sequence is TGTGCCAGCTCACTGAGACAGACAAGCCCTGAAGCTTTCTTT. Full variable domain (rest looked up from reference TRBV18 and TRBJ1-1): NAGVMQNPRHLVRRRGQEARLRCSPMKGHSHVYWYRQLPEEGLKFMVYLQKENIIDESGMPKERFSAEFPKEGPSILRIQQVVRGDSAAYFCASSLRQTSPEAFFGQGTRLTVV.

This chain connects TRBV9 to TRBJ1-5, with TRBD1 identical over 12 bases. The CDR3 is 15 amino acids. Germline-derived CDR1 and CDR2 are SGDLS and YYNGEE. J gave up 6 bases and V 4 bases, and 5 bases lay outside the gene matches. The CDR3 DNA follows: TGTGCCAGCAGCTCGGGACAGGGGGCGGGTCAGCCCCAGCATTTT. It yields the protein CASSSGQGAGQPQHF.

CDR3 protein: CASSLTPLAGVEQFF. As DNA, the CDR3 is TGTGCCAGCAGCTTAACACCACTAGCGGGAGTGGAGCAGTTCTTC. V is TRBV7-3 and J is TRBJ2-1; 11 nucleotides line up with TRBD2. The J segment lost 10 bases and the V segment lost 0 bases, leaving 5 bases of the junction unmatched. Germline CDR1 is SGHTA and CDR2 is FQGTGA. The CDR3 is 15 residues long.

The V call is TRBV10-3, the J call TRBJ1-5; weak D call: TRBD1 (6 bases). Between the trimmed V and J ends, which lost 8 bases and 5 bases, there was a span of 13 bases. Germline V gene sequence: CDR1 ENHRY, CDR2 SYGVKD. The CDR3 has 13 residues. The CDR3 region is CAIGQGSDQPQHF. The DNA for the CDR3 is TGTGCCATCGGTCAGGGGAGTGATCAGCCCCAGCATTTT.

The chain carries TRBV7-9 and TRBJ2-7, with 8 bases that match TRBD2. V trimming: 0 bases; J trimming: 5 bases; junction bases outside the gene matches: 6. The length of the CDR3 is 15 residues. CDR1 SEHNR and CDR2 FQNEAQ come from the germline V gene (reference sequence). The CDR3 region is CASSLATGGPHEQYF. The DNA of the CDR3 is TGTGCCAGCAGCTTAGCGACGGGAGGGCCCCACGAGCAGTACTTC. Full variable domain (outside the CDR3, taken from reference TRBV7-9 and TRBJ2-7): DTGVSQNPRHKITKRGQNVTFRCDPISEHNRLYWYRQTLGQGPEFLTYFQNEAQLEKSRLLSDRFSAERPKGSFSTLEIQRTEQGDSAMYLCASSLATGGPHEQYFGPGTRLTVT.

The rearrangement links TRBV6-1 to TRBJ1-2; no clear D gene. Trimming shortened V by 3 bases and J by 5 bases, and 13 bases separated the two germline ends. Germline V CDR1 and CDR2: MNHNS, SASEGT. This CDR3 has 14 amino acids. The chain's CDR3 is CASSEGSLWYGYTF. DNA for the CDR3: TGTGCCAGCAGTGAGGGCAGCCTCTGGTATGGCTACACCTTC.